This T cell receptor beta chain was profiled in a study of blood T cell repertoires in COVID-19. Overall study context: Some COVID-19 samples were acute and others convalescent; all came from the United States, Italy and Spain.

The CDR3 has 12 amino acids. Trimming took 6 bases from V and 6 from J, leaving 11 bases between them. Germline V gene data show CDR1 as SEHNR and CDR2 as FQNEAQ (reference sequence). Study processing details: By means of reference gene primer amplification, nucleated cell counts were estimated. The method was immunoSEQ multiplex PCR; TCRdb's version includes in-frame clones alone and lacks a portion of them. V and J calls and clone size are those listed in that table; D and trimming were worked out from the DNA. The sample shows about 59,000 clones, over 70% of them seen only once. The sequence came from a woman in her 70s with acute or convalescent COVID-19. Material for sequencing was peripheral blood. The chain has TRBV7-9 and TRBJ1-2; D might be TRBD1 (5 bases). CDR3 amino acids: CASRREGHGYTF. CDR3 sequence (DNA): TGTGCCAGCAGGCGGGAGGGGCATGGCTACACCTTC.